Described below is a single T cell receptor (beta chain) sequence and its context. Its antigen is undetermined. 60 Vbeta and 13 Jbeta primers were used in PCR. The table came from immunoSEQ multiplex PCR; TCRdb's copy has only in-frame clones and leaves some out. The data show 45,000 to 65,000 clones, about 82% seen once. These data come from a study of cytomegalovirus exposure and HLA in healthy donors. General observations from the study: Altogether, more than 150 TCR beta chains were recorded as cytomegalovirus-associated. A likely sequencing artifact accounted for one observed cluster of highly shared sequence variants.

The CDR3 has 14 amino acids. Trimming stripped 5 bases from V and 4 bases from J, with 11 bases between. Germline-derived CDR1 and CDR2 are SEHNR and FQNEAQ (reference sequence). This TCR came from a man in his thirties or forties in good health and CMV-seronegative. Source material: PBMCs. The J gene is TRBJ1-4, the V gene TRBV7-9; possible D gene TRBD1, 5 bases. CDR3 nucleotides: TGTGCCAGCAGCCCTAGACAGCATAATGAAAAACTGTTTTTT. Translation: CASSPRQHNEKLFF.